Listed below are T cell receptor beta chains from one sample, sequenced in a study of shared clonotypes between healthy human individuals. Data came from immunoSEQ multiplex PCR; TCRdb stores just in-frame clones and leaves some out. The sample has some 490,000 clones; roughly 80% are singletons. Sequences were obtained from PBMCs. The receptors here all came from a woman aged 35 to 49 in good health. Some clones in this sample may be carry-over from other donors' samples. CDR3s include the opening cysteine and the closing phenylalanine or tryptophan. The D gene is left open where the match is weak. Clone size appears in some rows only: once, few, many, or a class for an expanded clone.

cdr3_aa,cdr3_nt,j_call,clone_size,d_call,v_call
CASSLARSEQFF,TGTGCCAGCAGCTTAGCCCGCAGTGAGCAGTTCTTC,TRBJ2-1,.,.,TRBV7-9
CASSTTGVVNEKLFF,TGTGCCAGCAGTACTACAGGGGTTGTTAATGAAAAACTGTTTTTT,TRBJ1-4,.,TRBD1,TRBV27
CSVGLTGAEQYF,TGCAGCGTTGGGTTGACAGGGGCCGAGCAGTACTTC,TRBJ2-7,.,TRBD1,TRBV29-1
CASSLDLGTGGHYEQYF,TGTGCCAGCAGCTTAGATTTAGGGACAGGGGGTCACTACGAGCAGTACTTC,TRBJ2-7,.,TRBD1,TRBV11-2
CASSFGVGYGYTF,TGTGCCAGCAGTTTCGGGGTGGGCTATGGCTACACCTTC,TRBJ1-2,.,.,TRBV28
CASSLGFDRGPNYGYTF,TGTGCCAGCAGCTTGGGATTCGACAGGGGGCCTAACTATGGCTACACCTTC,TRBJ1-2,many,TRBD1,TRBV5-6
CASTANNQFIEKLFF,TGTGCCAGTACCGCGAACAACCAGTTTATCGAAAAACTGTTTTTT,TRBJ1-4,.,.,TRBV25-1
CARLPNYNEQFF,TGTGCCAGATTACCCAATTACAATGAGCAGTTCTTC,TRBJ2-1,.,.,TRBV21-1
CASSEVSNQPQHF,TGTGCCAGCAGTGAAGTTAGCAATCAGCCCCAGCATTTT,TRBJ1-5,.,.,TRBV6-1
CASSRVDNTEAFF,TGTGCCAGCAGCCGGGTGGACAACACTGAAGCTTTCTTT,TRBJ1-1,few,.,TRBV5-6
CASSSGQGNYGYTF,TGCGCCAGCAGCTCTGGACAGGGTAACTATGGCTACACCTTC,TRBJ1-2,.,TRBD1,TRBV5-1
CASSLEQGYEQYF,TGTGCCAGCAGCTTAGAACAGGGGTACGAGCAGTACTTC,TRBJ2-7,.,TRBD1,TRBV7-8
CAIMATAANEQYF,TGTGCCATCATGGCGACGGCCGCTAACGAGCAGTACTTC,TRBJ2-7,.,.,TRBV10-3
CASSLEASANEQYF,TGTGCCAGCAGCTTAGAGGCTAGCGCAAACGAGCAGTACTTC,TRBJ2-7,.,.,TRBV7-8
CASSAYTGGYTEAFF,TGTGCCAGCAGTGCCTACACAGGGGGGTACACTGAAGCTTTCTTT,TRBJ1-1,once,TRBD1,TRBV28
CASRPPSGRSHEQYF,TGTGCCAGCAGACCCCCAAGCGGGAGATCGCACGAGCAGTACTTC,TRBJ2-7,.,TRBD2,TRBV6-6
CASSLDPIKPGLAGGPDTQYF,TGTGCCAGCAGCCTCGACCCCATTAAGCCGGGACTAGCGGGGGGCCCAGATACGCAGTATTTT,TRBJ2-3,.,TRBD2,TRBV4-2
CASSLGERYGYTF,TGTGCCAGCAGCTTAGGGGAGCGCTATGGCTACACCTTC,TRBJ1-2,.,.,TRBV11-2
CASSTRPPTSSQETQYF,TGTGCCAGCAGTACCCGCCCCCCGACTAGCTCCCAAGAGACCCAGTACTTC,TRBJ2-5,many,TRBD2,TRBV25-1
CASSPPSGETQYF,TGCGCCAGCAGCCCCCCTAGCGGAGAGACCCAGTACTTC,TRBJ2-5,.,TRBD2,TRBV4-1
CASSRAGTTSTDTQYF,TGCGCCAGCAGCCGTGCCGGGACTACCAGCACAGATACGCAGTATTTT,TRBJ2-3,.,TRBD2,TRBV4-1
CASSLQDRAPYGYTF,TGTGCCAGCAGCCTCCAGGACAGGGCGCCCTATGGCTACACCTTC,TRBJ1-2,once,TRBD1,TRBV11-2
CASSPSVGTGLRDRHYEQYF,TGTGCCAGCTCACCATCAGTCGGGACAGGGTTGCGGGACCGACACTACGAGCAGTACTTC,TRBJ2-7,.,TRBD1,TRBV18
CASSDSAGTYNEQFF,TGTGCCAGCAGTGACTCAGCGGGGACCTACAATGAGCAGTTCTTC,TRBJ2-1,.,TRBD2,TRBV6-4